The sequence of this TCR beta chain was determined in a study of blood T cell repertoires in COVID-19. Overall study: Nucleic acid was either cDNA or gDNA, and it came from T cells, B-cell-depleted T cells, or PBMCs.

Using immunoSEQ multiplex PCR, the repertoire was profiled, and TCRdb retains in-frame clones only, with some absent. Of about 240,000 clones listed, approximately 83% are singletons. Germline assignment: CDR1 MNHEY and CDR2 SMNVEV (reference sequence). This CDR3 is built from 14 residues. Trimming stripped 2 bases from V and 4 bases from J, with 11 bases between. The material sequenced was peripheral blood. The rearrangement joins TRBV27 to TRBJ1-2; D is uncertain. The TCR sequence derives from a man younger than 45 who had recovered from COVID-19. This CDR3 is CASSLAPTIYGYTF. The CDR3 nucleotides are TGTGCCAGCAGTTTAGCTCCGACAATCTATGGCTACACCTTC.